The sample holds many counts of the clone carrying this T cell receptor beta chain. Its target is not known. The sample comes from a study of beta chain bispecific antibodies for T cell cancers. Whole-study findings and limits: The leukemia cells, rather than normal T cells, gave most of the targeted TRBV signal.

V was trimmed by 4 bases and J by 10 bases, leaving 14 bases between them. Germline CDR1 is SGHAT and CDR2 is FQNNGV. CDR3 length equals 13 residues. Unique molecular identifier barcodes measured each clonotype's abundance. One entry per CDR3 protein, called by TCRdb with MiXCR from the 5' RACE reads. Among some 21,000 distinct CDR3 sequences listed, roughly 3% were seen once. Either OKT3 anti-CD3 antibody or CD3/CD28 beads expanded T cells from blood mononuclear cells over roughly 3 days. Each coculture: some 5 x 10^4 target cells, some 5 x 10^4 normal T cells, bispecific antibody. Specimen: healthy donor T cells cultured with leukemia cells. The TCR originated in a human donor in good health. Some clones in this sample may be carry-over from other donors' samples. V usage is TRBV11-2 and J usage is TRBJ1-3, with D tentatively TRBD1 (6 bases). The CDR3 sequence is CASSSTTGLTIYF. The CDR3 DNA reads as TGTGCCAGCAGCTCAACCACAGGGCTAACCATATATTTT.